This entry describes one T cell receptor (beta chain). As yet, its antigen is unknown. Each sample yielded at least 6 million isolated PBMCs. This record comes from a study of blood T cells in healthy people across ages. Study conclusions and caveats: Across the age range, TCR beta diversity per million T cells fell in a roughly linear way.

The CDR3 extends over 16 amino acids. Germline CDR1 is MDHEN and CDR2 is SYDVKM. The trim removed 2 bases at V and 8 bases at J, leaving 11 bases unmatched. A second PCR of 7 to 11 cycles used a sample-barcoded 5' primer and a J-beta primer mix. TCRdb independently ran MiXCR on the 5' RACE reads; one entry per CDR3 protein. This table has some 750,000 distinct CDR3 sequences, about 24% appearing once. The V call is TRBV28, the J call TRBJ1-2, with 10 nucleotides matching TRBD1. This receptor was identified in a man in his 70s in good health. Source material: blood. Here the CDR3 DNA reads TGTGCCAGCAGTTTAGCCAGGGGACAGGGGCGTCAAGGCTACACCTTC. This sequence encodes CASSLARGQGRQGYTF.